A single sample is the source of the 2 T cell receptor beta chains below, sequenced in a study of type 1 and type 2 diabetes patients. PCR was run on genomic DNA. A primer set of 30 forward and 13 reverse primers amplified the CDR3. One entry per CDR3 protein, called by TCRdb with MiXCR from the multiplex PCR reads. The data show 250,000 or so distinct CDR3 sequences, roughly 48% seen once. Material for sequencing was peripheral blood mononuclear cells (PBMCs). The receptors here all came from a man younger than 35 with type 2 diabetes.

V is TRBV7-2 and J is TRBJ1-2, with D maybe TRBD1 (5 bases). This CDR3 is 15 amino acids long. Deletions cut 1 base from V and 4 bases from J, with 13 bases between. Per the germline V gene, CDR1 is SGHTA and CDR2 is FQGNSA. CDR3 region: CASSLVGEGSYGYTF. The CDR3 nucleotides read TGTGCCAGCAGCTTAGTAGGGGAAGGTAGCTATGGCTACACCTTC. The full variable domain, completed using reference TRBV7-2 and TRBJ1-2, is GAGVSQSPSNKVTEKGKDVELRCDPISGHTALYWYRQSLGQGLEFLIYFQGNSAPDKSGLPSDRFSAERTGGSVSTLTIQRTQQEDSAVYLCASSLVGEGSYGYTFGSGTRLTVV.

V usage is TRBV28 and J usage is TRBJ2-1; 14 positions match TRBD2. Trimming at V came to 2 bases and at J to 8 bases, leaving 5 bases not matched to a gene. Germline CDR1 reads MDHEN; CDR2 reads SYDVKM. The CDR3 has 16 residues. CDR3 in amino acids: CASSLGGLAGDYEQFF. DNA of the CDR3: TGTGCCAGCAGTTTAGGGGGACTAGCGGGAGACTATGAGCAGTTCTTC.